This T cell receptor beta chain appears in the sequencing data of a study of blood T cell repertoires in COVID-19. Study in general: COVID-19 samples from acute and convalescent phases originated in the United States, Italy and Spain. Nucleic acid was either cDNA or gDNA, and it came from T cells, B-cell-depleted T cells, or PBMCs.

CDR1 and CDR2 from the germline V gene are KGHSH and LQKENI. Trimming took off 5 bases at V and 0 bases at J, with 11 bases between the two ends. The CDR3 length is 14 residues. Original methodology: The authors estimated nucleated cell counts from reference gene primer amplification. The table came from immunoSEQ multiplex PCR; TCRdb's copy has only in-frame clones and leaves some out. V and J calls and clone size follow that table, whereas D and trimming were derived from the DNA. The sample includes hundreds of thousands of clones, 85% to 90% of them seen just once. The sequencing sample was made of peripheral blood. The sequence came from a human donor in a cohort sampled during active COVID-19. The gene calls are TRBV18 and TRBJ2-7, with a tentative D call TRBD2 (6 bases). The CDR3 is CASSSKRVSYEQYF. Written as DNA, the CDR3 is TGTGCCAGCTCATCCAAGCGGGTCTCCTACGAGCAGTACTTC.